The rows below give T cell receptor beta chains drawn from one sample of a study of T cells in Graves' hyperthyroidism and ophthalmopathy. TCRdb independently ran MiXCR on the multiplex PCR reads; one entry per CDR3 protein. The data contain about 180,000 distinct CDR3 sequences, 15% to 20% of them singletons. The sequenced sample was blood. These receptors were taken from a woman aged 50 to 65 with Graves' hyperthyroidism. Both conserved end residues are part of each CDR3. A D gene is named only where the DNA matches it firmly. A row's size may be missing; if present it is once, few, many or a size class.

V,D,length,J,size,DNA,CDR3
TRBV28,-,18,TRBJ1-4,many,TGTGCCAGCTCCCACTGGAGGGGCTCAGTTGCAACTAATGAAAAACTGTTTTTT,CASSHWRGSVATNEKLFF
TRBV6-6,-,12,TRBJ1-2,many,TGTGCCAGCAGTTACGGGTCGGGTGGCTACACCTTC,CASSYGSGGYTF
TRBV3-1,-,14,TRBJ2-7,many,TGTGCCAGCAGCCCAGTCCGGCGCTCCTACGAGCAGTACTTC,CASSPVRRSYEQYF
TRBV2,TRBD2,16,TRBJ2-5,many,TGTGCCAGCAGTGAAGGGGGACTAGCCTTACAAGAGACCCAGTACTTC,CASSEGGLALQETQYF
TRBV7-3,TRBD2,16,TRBJ2-2,many,TGTGCCAGCAGCCGGAGCGGGGGTTCGAACACCGGGGAGCTGTTTTTT,CASSRSGGSNTGELFF
TRBV7-9,TRBD2,14,TRBJ2-7,many,TGTGCCAGCAGTCCCCGCGGGGGGATAGGCGAGCAGTACTTC,CASSPRGGIGEQYF
TRBV11-2,-,17,TRBJ1-2,-,TGTGCCAGCAGCTTTTCTGTTGGAGGTGAGGCTAACTATGGCTACACCTTC,CASSFSVGGEANYGYTF
TRBV20-1,-,13,TRBJ1-1,few,TGCAGTGGCCGAGAGGAGGGGAACACTGAAGCTTTCTTT,CSGREEGNTEAFF
TRBV3-1,-,15,TRBJ1-3,once,TGTGCCAGCAGCCAGACCGGGACGGCTGGAAACACCATATATTTT,CASSQTGTAGNTIYF
TRBV29-1,TRBD2,16,TRBJ2-3,-,TGCAGCGCCGGACTAGCGGGGGGGCTGGGCACAGATACGCAGTATTTT,CSAGLAGGLGTDTQYF
TRBV4-1,-,14,TRBJ1-2,-,TGCGCCAGCAGCCAAGATTTAGCTAACTATGGCTACACCTTC,CASSQDLANYGYTF
TRBV29-1,-,15,TRBJ2-3,-,TGCAGCGTTGAACTGCGCTCCGCGAGCACAGATACGCAGTATTTT,CSVELRSASTDTQYF
TRBV28,-,14,TRBJ1-6,few,TGTGCCAGCAATTTGGACCTAGGGCGTTCACCCCTCCACTTT,CASNLDLGRSPLHF
TRBV18,-,16,TRBJ2-2,few,TGTGCCAGCTCTTCCTACCAGGGGACGAACACCGGGGAGCTGTTTTTT,CASSSYQGTNTGELFF
TRBV3-1,-,15,TRBJ2-7,-,TGTGCCAGCAGCCAAGGTCGCGGCTTCTCCTACGAGCAGTACTTC,CASSQGRGFSYEQYF
TRBV28,-,14,TRBJ1-2,many,TGTGCCAGCAGTTGGGTCAGTGCTAACTATGGCTACACCTTC,CASSWVSANYGYTF
TRBV7-8,TRBD1,18,TRBJ1-4,many,TGTGCCAGCAGCTTAGAGAGGGACAGGGCAACAACTAATGAAAAACTGTTTTTT,CASSLERDRATTNEKLFF
TRBV29-1,TRBD1,13,TRBJ2-2,-,TGCAGCGTGGGACAGGGGAGGACCGGGGAGCTGTTTTTT,CSVGQGRTGELFF